Listed below are T cell receptor beta chains from one sample, sequenced in a study of shared T cell receptors in the human thymus. Using immunoSEQ multiplex PCR, the repertoire was profiled, and TCRdb retains in-frame clones only, with some absent. The sample has roughly 560,000 clones, 75% to 80% seen once; the top ten hold 0.013%. This same sample was also taken into another study, of human thymus T cells.

Sequencing used thymocytes. All receptors come from a boy in the first two years of life with a congenital heart defect. Each CDR3 is given with its conserved first and last residue. D genes are given only for firm matches. Not all rows give a size; the values are once, few, many and, for expanded clones, a class.

CDR3nt | CDR3aa | abundance | v_gene | d_gene | j_gene
TGCGCCAGCAGCCCCCCCGGGACAGGGGCGCGTAGGGGCCACGAGCAGTACTTC | CASSPPGTGARRGHEQYF | - | TRBV4-1 | TRBD1 | TRBJ2-7
TGTGCCAGCAGTTTCAGGTTTTGGTGTCAGGGAGGGCCCTTAGGAGATGGCTACACCTTC | CASSFRFWCQGGPLGDGYTF | few | TRBV28 | - | TRBJ1-2
TGTGCCAGCAGCGTTGGCCCGACAGGGGGGCAACAGACCCAGTACTTC | CASSVGPTGGQQTQYF | - | TRBV9 | TRBD1 | TRBJ2-5
TGTGCCAGCTGGGGGGGGGCAAGAACCCAGTACTTC | CASWGGARTQYF | - | TRBV5-8 | - | TRBJ2-5
TGTGCCAGCAGCTTAATTACTAGCGGCCCCTTCAATCGGGAGCAGTACTTC | CASSLITSGPFNREQYF | - | TRBV7-2 | TRBD2 | TRBJ2-7
TGCGCCAGCAGCCGCTACGACAGGGTGGGCGAGCAGTACTTC | CASSRYDRVGEQYF | - | TRBV4-1 | TRBD1 | TRBJ2-7
TGTGCCAGCAGCTCCCCGGACAGGTATTCTGGAAACACCATATATTTT | CASSSPDRYSGNTIYF | - | TRBV5-6 | TRBD1 | TRBJ1-3
TGCGCCAGCGGGGGTAGCGGGGACGACACCGGGGAGCTGTTTTTT | CASGGSGDDTGELFF | - | TRBV4-3 | TRBD2 | TRBJ2-2
TGTGCCAGCAGCTTAGGGAGGGAGGGAGAGAGTGCCTACGAGCAGTACTTC | CASSLGREGESAYEQYF | - | TRBV7-2 | TRBD2 | TRBJ2-7
TGCGCCAGCAGCTTCACCTTAGCGGAGGGGACCTACAATGAGCAGTTCTTC | CASSFTLAEGTYNEQFF | once | TRBV5-1 | - | TRBJ2-1
TGTGCCAGCAGCTTTGTCGCACTAGGGGGCACCGCGAACACCGGGGAGCTGTTTTTT | CASSFVALGGTANTGELFF | - | TRBV5-6 | TRBD1 | TRBJ2-2
TGTGCCAGCAGTTCGACAAACAGGGCTTACAACTATGGCTACACCTTC | CASSSTNRAYNYGYTF | - | TRBV27 | - | TRBJ1-2
TGTGCCAGCAGCTTATTTTGGGAGGTCTCCTACGAGCAGTACTTC | CASSLFWEVSYEQYF | - | TRBV11-2 | - | TRBJ2-7
TGTGCCATCAGTGAGTCCCCGGAGGTCCAAACTGGAAACACCATATATTTT | CAISESPEVQTGNTIYF | - | TRBV10-3 | - | TRBJ1-3
TGTGCCAGCAGCCAGGACTGGACTAGCGGGAGGCGGTGGGAGACCCAGTACTTC | CASSQDWTSGRRWETQYF | once | TRBV4-2 | TRBD2 | TRBJ2-5
TGTGCCAGCAGTTCCCCCCGACAGGGGGAGCACGAGCAGTACTTC | CASSSPRQGEHEQYF | few | TRBV28 | TRBD1 | TRBJ2-7
TGTGCCAGCAGCTGGAAGACTAGCGGGCGCTACACCGGGGAGCTGTTTTTT | CASSWKTSGRYTGELFF | - | TRBV5-6 | TRBD2 | TRBJ2-2
TGTGCCAGCAGTTTCTTTAGCGGGATAGGAGGCGGGGAGCTGTTTTTT | CASSFFSGIGGGELFF | few | TRBV28 | TRBD2 | TRBJ2-2
TGTGCCAGCACTCGGGGAATCTACTACGAGCAGTACTTC | CASTRGIYYEQYF | - | TRBV28 | - | TRBJ2-7
TGTGCCAGCAGTCCACAGCTCTCTGGGGCCAACGTCCTGACTTTC | CASSPQLSGANVLTF | few | TRBV28 | - | TRBJ2-6
TGTGCCAGCAGCTCCACCCGATGGGGCGGAGACAATGAGCAGTTCTTC | CASSSTRWGGDNEQFF | - | TRBV7-3 | - | TRBJ2-1
TGTGCCAGCAGTAGGGTCGGAGGGGGCGGCTACGAGCAGTACTTC | CASSRVGGGGYEQYF | - | TRBV27 | - | TRBJ2-7
TGCAGCGTTGAAATCACCGGGGTGTTACCCAGCACAGATACGCAGTATTTT | CSVEITGVLPSTDTQYF | - | TRBV29-1 | - | TRBJ2-3
TGTGCCAGCAGCCGCATCGACAGGAGCTCCTACAATGAGCAGTTCTTC | CASSRIDRSSYNEQFF | - | TRBV11-2 | - | TRBJ2-1
TGTGCCAGCAGCTTACCAGGGGGCAATCAGCCCCAGCATTTT | CASSLPGGNQPQHF | once | TRBV7-9 | - | TRBJ1-5
TGTGCCAGCAGAGATGGGACAGAATACGAGCAGTACTTC | CASRDGTEYEQYF | - | TRBV14 | TRBD1 | TRBJ2-7
TGTGCCAGCAGCTTGAACAGACTAGCAGATACGCAGTATTTT | CASSLNRLADTQYF | few | TRBV12-1 | - | TRBJ2-3
TGTGCCAGCAGTTACAGTCGCGGGATACAGGTTGAGCAGTTCTTC | CASSYSRGIQVEQFF | - | TRBV6-5 | - | TRBJ2-1
TGTGCCACCAGCAGTACAGGGGAGGACAATCAGCCCCAGCATTTT | CATSSTGEDNQPQHF | - | TRBV15 | TRBD1 | TRBJ1-5
TGTGCCAGCAGCTTAGCCGGAGAGGTCGAGCAGTTCTTC | CASSLAGEVEQFF | - | TRBV7-9 | - | TRBJ2-1
TGTGCCAGCAGCCAAGAGGCGCTAGCGGGAGCGTCTACCTACGAGCAGTACTTC | CASSQEALAGASTYEQYF | - | TRBV14 | TRBD2 | TRBJ2-7
TGTGCCAGCAGCAGGACTAGCGGGAGGGAGAACACCGGGGAGCTGTTTTTT | CASSRTSGRENTGELFF | few | TRBV11-3 | TRBD2 | TRBJ2-2
TGCGCCAGCAGGGGGATGACAACAGGGGCCTCTGGGGCCAACGTCCTGACTTTC | CASRGMTTGASGANVLTF | once | TRBV5-1 | TRBD1 | TRBJ2-6
TGCAGCGTTGAAGATCGGGCTAGCGGGAGGTTCGGAGAGACCCAGTACTTC | CSVEDRASGRFGETQYF | - | TRBV29-1 | TRBD2 | TRBJ2-5
TGTGCCAGCAGCGCCAGTAGTACTAGCGGGGCCCCTGAGCAGTTCTTC | CASSASSTSGAPEQFF | - | TRBV7-8 | TRBD2 | TRBJ2-1
TGTGCCAGCAGCTTGGCGGGACCAGCCTACGAGCAGTACTTC | CASSLAGPAYEQYF | - | TRBV11-3 | - | TRBJ2-7
TGTGCCAGCAGCTTAAGACTAGCGGCAGAGCCGCAGTACTTC | CASSLRLAAEPQYF | few | TRBV7-6 | TRBD2 | TRBJ2-7
TGCGCCAGCAGCTCACCACCCGGGCTAGCAGTTAGCACAGATACGCAGTATTTT | CASSSPPGLAVSTDTQYF | - | TRBV5-1 | - | TRBJ2-3
TGTGCCAGCAGTGATGTAGGGGATCCTGGGACCCAGTACTTC | CASSDVGDPGTQYF | - | TRBV2 | - | TRBJ2-5
TGCGCCAGCAGCCTTCATCGGAACAGAGAAGCTTTCTTT | CASSLHRNREAFF | - | TRBV4-3 | - | TRBJ1-1
TGTGCCACCTCCCAGGACCAAGAGACCCAGTACTTC | CATSQDQETQYF | once | TRBV10-3 | - | TRBJ2-5
TGCGCCAGCAGCCCCTGGACAGGGACGAAAGCCTACGAGCAGTACTTC | CASSPWTGTKAYEQYF | - | TRBV4-3 | TRBD1 | TRBJ2-7
TGTGCCAGCAGCTTGGCGGCACAGGGGATCCACGAGCAGTACTTC | CASSLAAQGIHEQYF | - | TRBV5-6 | TRBD1 | TRBJ2-7
TGCGCCACCGGGGCCGGAGGGTATGGCTACACCTTC | CATGAGGYGYTF | - | TRBV5-1 | - | TRBJ1-2
TGTGCCAGCAGCGCCCCCGGACAGCTGAACACCGGGGAGCTGTTTTTT | CASSAPGQLNTGELFF | - | TRBV9 | - | TRBJ2-2
TGTGCCAGCGGGAGGGCCACCAGCGCAATGTACGAGCAGTACTTC | CASGRATSAMYEQYF | once | TRBV6-6 | TRBD2 | TRBJ2-7